Below, 5 T cell receptor beta chains from the same sample are listed, as sequenced in a study of blood T cells in healthy people across ages. A second about 7 to 11 cycle PCR used barcoded and J-beta primers. TCRdb independently ran MiXCR on the 5' RACE reads; one entry per CDR3 protein. The repertoire holds more than 1 million distinct CDR3 sequences, with around 45% as singletons. Material: blood. The receptor source for this set is a woman aged 55-75 years in good health.

The chain is built from TRBV6-1 and TRBJ1-5; D unclear. From germline, CDR1 is MNHNS and CDR2 SASEGT. The CDR3 is 13 amino acids. V lost 7 bases and J lost 4, with 11 bases in between. The CDR3 loop reads CASKAEPNQPQHF. The CDR3 DNA sequence: TGTGCCAGCAAGGCAGAACCTAATCAGCCCCAGCATTTT.

This sequence joins TRBV25-1 and TRBJ1-5; D is possibly TRBD1 (5 bases). CDR3 size: 15 residues. CDR1 is MGHDK, CDR2 SYGVNS, per germline. The V and J ends lost 2 bases and 7 bases respectively, with 15 bases between them. The CDR3 bases are TGTGCCAGCAGTGAACCCCAGGGAGGAGGGCAGCCCCAGCATTTT. Residues: CASSEPQGGGQPQHF.

The chain recombines TRBV5-1 with TRBJ2-3; no reliable D call. In germline, CDR1 is SGHRS, CDR2 YFSETQ. This CDR3 comprises 14 residues. The V and J ends lost 2 bases and 9 bases respectively, with 16 bases between them. Here the CDR3 DNA reads TGCGCCAGCAGCTTATTGTCGCACCTCCACACGCAGTATTTT. This codes for CASSLLSHLHTQYF. Together with reference TRBV5-1 and TRBJ2-3, the CDR3 gives the full variable domain: KAGVTQTPRYLIKTRGQQVTLSCSPISGHRSVSWYQQTPGQGLQFLFEYFSETQRNKGNFPGRFSGRQFSNSRSEMNVSTLELGDSALYLCASSLLSHLHTQYFGPGTRLTVL.

This clonotype has just one count. V is TRBV10-3 and J is TRBJ2-3; D gene ambiguous. V lost 4 bases, J lost 6 bases, and 8 bases lay in between. Germline V gene lookup returns CDR1 ENHRY and CDR2 SYGVKD. The CDR3 has 12 amino acids. CDR3 sequence: CAISGESDTQYF. The CDR3 DNA follows: TGTGCCATCAGTGGAGAGTCGGATACGCAGTATTTT.

The CDR3 spells CASSQEGAGNQPQHF. The DNA for the CDR3 is TGCGCCAGCAGCCAAGAGGGGGCTGGCAATCAGCCCCAGCATTTT. The chain links TRBV4-1 to TRBJ1-5; D possibly corresponds to TRBD1 (6 bases). Trimming shortened V by 0 bases and J by 2 bases, and 8 bases separated the two germline ends. The germline gives CDR1 MGHRA, CDR2 YSYEKL. The CDR3 spans 15 residues.